Presented here are 20 T cell receptor beta chains from one specimen sequenced in a study of T cell responses to AZD1222 COVID-19 vaccine. The method was immunoSEQ multiplex PCR; TCRdb's version includes in-frame clones alone and lacks a portion of them. The repertoire holds 95,000 to 150,000 clones, with more than 85% as singletons. Sequencing used peripheral blood, obtained 28 days after the second AZD1222 dose. These receptors came from an adult who received the AZD1222 COVID-19 vaccine.

The gene calls are TRBV7-8 and TRBJ1-4, with TRBD1 as a possible D gene (5 bases). Between the trimmed V and J ends, which lost 7 bases and 8 bases, there was a span of 14 bases. This CDR3 comprises 13 residues. Per the germline V gene, CDR1 is SGHVS and CDR2 is FQNEAQ. CDR3 bases: TGTGCCAGCACTATGGGGGGTTGGGAAAAACTGTTTTTT. Translated, it gives CASTMGGWEKLFF.

V is TRBV7-9 and J is TRBJ1-2; TRBD1 aligns across 7 bases. J was trimmed by 2 bases and V by 4 bases; bases with no gene match: 4. The V gene's germline CDR1 is SEHNR and CDR2 FQNEAQ (reference sequence). The CDR3 spans 14 residues. The CDR3 region is CASSSQGWNYGYTF. As DNA, the CDR3 is TGTGCCAGCAGCTCACAGGGGTGGAACTATGGCTACACCTTC.

The chain is built from TRBV25-1 and TRBJ2-7; 11 nucleotides agree with TRBD1. Losses at the gene ends were 6 bases for V and 4 bases for J; bases not matched to a gene: 8. Germline assignment: CDR1 MGHDK and CDR2 SYGVNS. The CDR3 is 15 amino acids. In DNA form, the CDR3 reads TGTGCCAGCAGCTTCGGACAGGGGGCGTTATACGAGCAGTACTTC. It yields the protein CASSFGQGALYEQYF.

V is TRBV10-3 and J is TRBJ2-1; tentative D call: TRBD2 (6 bases). Germline V CDR1 and CDR2: ENHRY, SYGVKD. V was trimmed by 10 bases and J by 2 bases, leaving 12 bases between them. This CDR3 contains 13 residues. CDR3 in DNA: TGTGCCAGCTATCCGGGGGCCTACAATGAGCAGTTCTTC. It translates to CASYPGAYNEQFF.

J is TRBJ1-5 and V is TRBV24-1; no reliable D call. The CDR3 consists of 14 residues. Germline V gives CDR1 KGHDR, CDR2 SFDVKD. The ends were cut back, 4 bases at V and 6 bases at J, with 12 bases in the middle. The CDR3 protein is CATSEAGVGQPQHF. The DNA of the CDR3 is TGTGCCACCAGTGAGGCCGGGGTGGGTCAGCCCCAGCATTTT.

The chain combines TRBV9 with TRBJ2-7, with D uncertain. Trimming left V 2 bases short and J 0 bases short, with 15 bases between. Germline V gene sequence: CDR1 SGDLS, CDR2 YYNGEE. CDR3 length equals 16 residues. The CDR3 here is CASSVRTGRSSYEQYF. The DNA of the CDR3 is TGTGCCAGCAGCGTCAGAACGGGCCGTAGCTCCTACGAGCAGTACTTC.

The chain couples TRBV27 to TRBJ1-2, with TRBD1 matching over 9 bases. Germline V gene lookup returns CDR1 MNHEY and CDR2 SMNVEV (reference sequence). The V gene end was trimmed by 5 bases and the J gene end by 8 bases; junction bases not matched to a gene: 6. This CDR3 is built from 13 residues. The CDR3 loop is CASSTGQGRGYTF. The CDR3 DNA reads TGTGCCAGCAGTACGGGACAGGGTCGCGGCTACACCTTC.

The chain couples TRBV3-1 (or the pseudogene TRBV3-2) to TRBJ1-4; D is unclear. The CDR3 spans 12 residues. Germline CDR1 and CDR2: LGHDT and YNNKEL (reference sequence). Deletions cut 4 bases from V and 12 bases from J, with 12 bases between. CDR3 sequence reads: CASSLSAGELFF. The CDR3 bases are TGTGCCAGCAGCCTCTCAGCTGGGGAACTGTTTTTT.

The chain uses TRBV19 and TRBJ2-3; D call uncertain. V lost 4 bases and J lost 6, with 8 bases in between. Germline-derived CDR1 and CDR2 are LNHDA and SQIVND (reference sequence). The CDR3 extends over 12 amino acids. For the CDR3, the DNA is TGTGCCAGTAGTACCGTAGGGGATACGCAGTATTTT. Translation: CASSTVGDTQYF.

The chain has TRBV6-5 and TRBJ1-2, with D maybe TRBD1 (6 bases). Looked up from germline, CDR1 is MNHEY and CDR2 is SVGAGI. The V end lost 6 bases, the J end lost 4 bases, and 12 bases lay between the germline ends. The CDR3 is 13 amino acids. CDR3 amino acids: CASRHTGTYGYTF. The CDR3 nucleotides read TGTGCCAGCAGACACACAGGGACCTATGGCTACACCTTC.

This clone was recorded a few times. This sequence joins TRBV19 and TRBJ1-6; perhaps TRBD1 as D (6 bases). The germline CDR1 and CDR2 sequences are LNHDA and SQIVND (reference sequence). The CDR3 runs to 15 residues. V was pared by 10 bases and J by 1 base, with 14 bases between. Written as DNA, the CDR3 is TGTGCCACTCAAAGCGGGACATCCTATAATTCACCCCTCCACTTT. Its translation is CATQSGTSYNSPLHF.

The chain combines TRBV5-6 with TRBJ1-1, with 7 nucleotides matching TRBD1. V shed 3 bases and J 1 base; nucleotides not matched to a gene: 3. Germline CDR1 is SGHDT and CDR2 is YYEEEE. This CDR3 has 14 residues. Here the CDR3 reads CASSWGQQNTEAFF. CDR3 DNA sequence: TGTGCCAGCAGCTGGGGACAGCAGAACACTGAAGCTTTCTTT.

The genes are TRBV5-1 and TRBJ2-7; the D is unclear. Deletions cut 4 bases from V and 5 bases from J, with 22 bases between. The CDR3 covers 16 residues. CDR1 and CDR2 (germline): SGHRS, YFSETQ. CDR3 in DNA: TGCGCCAGCAGCATGAATAGTGTAGCTGTTCGGAACGAGCAGTACTTC. Translation gives CASSMNSVAVRNEQYF.

Comment on this clone: Other DNA sequences in this specimen translate into the identical CDR3. The V gene is TRBV7-2, the J gene TRBJ2-5; no clear D. V lost 5 bases, J lost 2 bases, and 3 bases lay in between. The germline CDR1 and CDR2 sequences are SGHTA and FQGNSA. The CDR3 spans 11 residues. CDR3: CASSLQETQYF. CDR3 sequence (DNA): TGTGCCAGCAGCCTTCAAGAGACCCAGTACTTC.

The chain employs TRBV5-1 and TRBJ1-4; tentative D call: TRBD1 (5 bases). Germline V CDR1 and CDR2: SGHRS, YFSETQ. The CDR3 contains 14 residues. This CDR3 reads CASQTGANNEKLFF. CDR3 bases: TGCGCGAGCCAAACCGGGGCTAATAATGAAAAACTGTTTTTT.

The rearrangement links TRBV2 to TRBJ1-6; no definite D call. The CDR3 contains 15 residues. Trimming removed 5 bases from V and 13 bases from J, with 21 bases in between. The germline V gene has CDR1 SNHLY and CDR2 FYNNEI. CDR3 sequence: CASSSPDRMPGPLHF. CDR3 bases: TGTGCCAGCAGTTCCCCCGACCGGATGCCGGGGCCCCTCCACTTT.

V gene TRBV9 combines with J gene TRBJ1-3; D is ambiguous. V was pared by 4 bases and J by 0 bases, with 5 bases between. The CDR3 is 13 residues long. Per germline, CDR1 SGDLS and CDR2 YYNGEE. CDR3 nucleotides: TGTGCCAGCAGCACGAGCTCTGGAAACACCATATATTTT. Protein: CASSTSSGNTIYF. Using reference TRBV9 and TRBJ1-3 for the parts outside the CDR3, the full variable domain is DSGVTQTPKHLITATGQRVTLRCSPRSGDLSVYWYQQSLDQGLQFLIQYYNGEERAKGNILERFSAQQFPDLHSELNLSSLELGDSALYFCASSTSSGNTIYFGEGSWLTVV.

This clone was counted once. The CDR3 protein is CASSHGYSYEQYF. The CDR3 DNA sequence: TGTGCCAGCAGCCACGGCTACTCCTACGAGCAGTACTTC. This sequence joins TRBV3-1 (or the pseudogene TRBV3-2) and TRBJ2-7; D remains ambiguous. V gave up 3 bases and J gave up 0 bases, with 6 bases separating them. CDR1 and CDR2 (germline): LGHDT, YNNKEL (reference sequence). This CDR3 has 13 residues.

The chain combines TRBV5-1 with TRBJ1-5; TRBD1 agrees at 9 bases. The CDR3 loop spans 16 amino acids. Germline V gene lookup returns CDR1 SGHRS and CDR2 YFSETQ. V shed 0 bases, J shed 5 bases, and the junction held 6 bases outside the gene matches. The CDR3 DNA reads TGCGCCAGCAGCTTGGGGGGGACAGGGTATGATCAGCCCCAGCATTTT. Translation gives CASSLGGTGYDQPQHF.

The chain carries TRBV12-5 and TRBJ1-5; D is possibly TRBD1 (6 bases). Trimming stripped 5 bases from V and 1 base from J, with 9 bases between. Germline V CDR1 and CDR2: LGHNT, FRNRAP. CDR3 size: 14 residues. CDR3 DNA: TGTGCTAGTGGTGGGGGCGGGAGCAATCAGCCCCAGCATTTT. Translating gives CASGGGGSNQPQHF.